This T cell receptor (beta chain) stems from a study of cytomegalovirus exposure and HLA in healthy donors. General study findings and limits: Among TCR beta chains of equal frequency, HLA-associated ones were more clonally expanded in a later analysis. DRB1 had the most TCR associations and HLA-C the fewest, a later analysis found, with rates varying by HLA locus.

As regards this clone: Its antigen is unknown.

J was trimmed by 4 bases and V by 5 bases; bases with no gene match: 6. The germline gives CDR1 MNHEY, CDR2 SMNVEV (reference sequence). This CDR3 is 14 amino acids long. The study ran its PCR with 60 Vbeta and 13 Jbeta primers. Only in-frame clones appear in the TCRdb table, and some are missing; sequencing was by immunoSEQ multiplex PCR. In the table there are around 60,000 clones, about 72% of which are singletons. Whereas donors were nominally healthy upon sampling, unrecorded immune exposures were probable. The chain has TRBV27 and TRBJ2-5, with 8 bases aligning to TRBD1. Sequencing input: PBMCs. The source is a man aged 50-59 years in good health and CMV-seropositive. In DNA, the CDR3 is TGTGCCAGCAGTGCGCACAGGGGGTCAGAGACCCAGTACTTC. Residues: CASSAHRGSETQYF.